This T cell receptor (beta chain) was observed in a study of cytomegalovirus exposure and HLA in healthy donors. The wider study: Counted in an early data release were some 81 million unique TCRs from HLA-typed donors.

PCR amplification relied on 60 Vbeta primers (plus 13 Jbeta primers). Sequencing was performed with immunoSEQ multiplex PCR; in TCRdb, only in-frame clones are kept and a portion is missing. Of about 160,000 clones listed, 84% are singletons. Germline-derived CDR1 and CDR2 are SGHDT and YYEEEE. The CDR3 is 14 residues long. Trimming removed 0 bases from V and 6 bases from J, with 12 bases in between. Material: PBMCs. The source of this sequence is a man younger than 45 in good health and CMV-seronegative. V usage is TRBV5-6 and J usage is TRBJ2-5; D unclear. As DNA, the CDR3 is TGTGCCAGCAGCTTGGAACTCTCCTTGAAGACCCAGTACTTC. Translated, it gives CASSLELSLKTQYF.